The 11 T cell receptor beta chains given below trace back to one sample, sequenced in a study of long-term antiretroviral therapy in people with HIV. Samples were assayed with immunoSEQ v3.0 at survey level. Assay used: immunoSEQ multiplex PCR; TCRdb lists only in-frame clones, some missing. The table lists tens of thousands of clones, 75% to 85% of them singletons, with 7.3% in the top ten. Source: unsorted PBMCs, taken 0.3 years after starting antiretroviral therapy. The receptor source for this set is a middle-aged man with HIV.

This clone has just one count. The chain couples TRBV10-3 to TRBJ1-1, with D hard to call. Germline lookup yields CDR1 ENHRY and CDR2 SYGVKD. The CDR3 sequence is 14 residues long. With 6 bases removed from V and 1 base from J, the gap between germline ends came to 12 bases. CDR3 protein: CAIRRRGENTEAFF. In DNA form, the CDR3 reads TGTGCCATCAGGCGGAGAGGAGAGAACACTGAAGCTTTCTTT.

V usage is TRBV19 and J usage is TRBJ2-5; D uncertain. CDR1 is LNHDA, CDR2 SQIVND, per germline (reference sequence). Trimming pared 7 bases from V and 7 bases from J, leaving 13 bases between. The CDR3 consists of 12 residues. In DNA form, the CDR3 reads TGTGCCAGTACCTCATCCCCAGGGACCCAGTACTTC. It translates to CASTSSPGTQYF.

This clone was detected once. The genes are TRBV10-3 and TRBJ2-5, with D possibly matching TRBD1 (7 bases). CDR3 length: 15 residues. V lost 0 bases to trimming and J lost 2 bases, with 10 bases between them. Per germline, CDR1 ENHRY and CDR2 SYGVKD. The CDR3: CAISESAGQQETQYF. The CDR3 DNA follows: TGTGCCATCAGTGAGTCCGCGGGACAGCAAGAGACCCAGTACTTC.

The CDR3 DNA reads as TGTGCCAGCAGCTTAGCGACTCGCACAGGAGGCTACACCTTC. Amino acids: CASSLATRTGGYTF. The chain carries TRBV7-2 and TRBJ1-2; D is perhaps TRBD1 (5 bases). Germline CDR1 reads SGHTA; CDR2 reads FQGNSA. The CDR3 runs to 14 residues. The germline V and J ends were trimmed by 0 bases and 8 bases, with 13 bases remaining between them.

The chain couples TRBV10-3 to TRBJ1-1; D is unresolved. V lost 10 bases and J 1 base, leaving 7 bases between the germline ends. This CDR3 region has 11 residues. Germline values: CDR1 ENHRY, CDR2 SYGVKD. This CDR3 is CATTENTEAFF. For the CDR3, the DNA is TGTGCCACTACAGAGAACACTGAAGCTTTCTTT.

The chain combines TRBV7-2 with TRBJ2-2; 14 bases are a match to TRBD2. The trim removed 4 bases at V and 7 bases at J, leaving 5 bases unmatched. Looked up from germline, CDR1 is SGHTA and CDR2 is FQGNSA. The CDR3 length is 16 residues. This chain's CDR3 is CASSSGLAGAGGELFF. CDR3 DNA: TGTGCCAGCAGCTCGGGACTAGCGGGAGCAGGCGGGGAGCTGTTTTTT.

J is TRBJ2-2 and V is TRBV5-1, with D maybe TRBD2 (5 bases). From germline, CDR1 is SGHRS and CDR2 YFSETQ. V lost 2 bases, J lost 4 bases, and 9 bases lay in between. The CDR3 consists of 14 residues. This CDR3 is CASSFSRGTGELFF. The CDR3, as DNA: TGCGCCAGCAGCTTTAGTCGGGGCACCGGGGAGCTGTTTTTT.

This chain connects TRBV5-4 to TRBJ2-5; 7 nucleotides match TRBD2. Germline V gives CDR1 SGHNT, CDR2 YYREEE (reference sequence). This CDR3 comprises 15 residues. The V gene end was trimmed by 0 bases and the J gene end by 1 base; junction bases not matched to a gene: 3. The CDR3 DNA reads as TGTGCCAGCAGCTTGGGGCTAGCGGTCCAAGAGACCCAGTACTTC. It encodes CASSLGLAVQETQYF.

This rearrangement joins TRBV7-9 to TRBJ1-2; D may be TRBD1 (6 bases). The V gene's germline CDR1 is SEHNR and CDR2 FQNEAQ (reference sequence). V was cut by 1 base and J by 5 bases, with 11 bases left in between. The CDR3 sequence is 14 residues long. This CDR3 reads CASSLGQGRYGYTF. CDR3 sequence (DNA): TGTGCCAGCAGCTTAGGGCAGGGGAGGTATGGCTACACCTTC.

This chain joins TRBV19 and TRBJ1-1, with D perhaps TRBD1 (5 bases). Germline-derived CDR1 and CDR2 are LNHDA and SQIVND (reference sequence). The germline V and J ends were trimmed by 3 bases and 8 bases, with 13 bases remaining between them. CDR3 length equals 13 residues. CDR3 region: CASSISRAREAFF. The CDR3 bases are TGTGCCAGTAGTATCAGCAGGGCGAGGGAAGCTTTCTTT.

The chain carries TRBV5-4 and TRBJ2-3; 9 nucleotides agree with TRBD1. J was trimmed by 1 base and V by 4 bases; bases with no gene match: 4. CDR1 SGHNT and CDR2 YYREEE come from the germline V gene (reference sequence). The length of the CDR3 is 15 residues. The DNA of the CDR3 is TGTGCCAGCAGCACCCGGACAGGGGGCACAGATACGCAGTATTTT. This codes for CASSTRTGGTDTQYF.